These 2 T cell receptor beta chains were sequenced from one sample in a study of response to subunit inactivated influenza vaccine. TCRdb used MiXCR to reprocess the RT-PCR reads, holding one entry per CDR3 protein. This sample has 450,000 to 600,000 distinct CDR3 sequences, with 16% found just once. Here the sequenced sample was CD4+ T cells sorted from PBMCs, taken roughly 24 months after vaccination. The receptor source for this set is a man aged 45 to 70 who received an inactivated influenza vaccine.

This clonotype was seen more than once but under ten times. The CDR3 region is CASSQAVSNYGYTF. The CDR3 DNA reads TGTGCCAGCAGCCAAGCTGTCAGCAACTATGGCTACACCTTC. The chain uses TRBV4-2 and TRBJ1-2; D unresolved. The CDR3 sequence is 14 residues long. Germline-derived CDR1 and CDR2 are LGHNA and YNFKEQ. V dropped 1 base and J dropped 2 bases, with 8 bases sitting between them.

This rearrangement joins TRBV20-1 to TRBJ2-7; D might be TRBD2 (5 bases). Germline assignment: CDR1 DFQATT and CDR2 SNEGSKA (reference sequence). The CDR3 has 14 residues. The ends were cut back, 0 bases at V and 3 bases at J, with 12 bases in the middle. DNA of the CDR3: TGCAGTGCTAGAGATGGCGGACTCCTCTACGAGCAGTACTTC. Its protein product is CSARDGGLLYEQYF.